The text below deals with one TCR beta chain. In the source study's methods: Nucleated cell counts were estimated from reference gene primer amplification. TCRdb's copy holds only in-frame clones and misses some; the assay was immunoSEQ multiplex PCR. That table gives V, J and clone size, and the DNA gave D and trimming. The sample has 180,000 or so clones; around 87% are singletons. The CDR3 is made up of 13 amino acids. V lost 6 bases and J lost 5; bases outside the gene matches: 4. Germline lookup yields CDR1 WNHNN and CDR2 SYGVQD (reference sequence). This entry comes from a study of blood T cell repertoires in COVID-19. For the study at large: Sites across the United States, Italy and Spain contributed samples from acute and convalescent COVID-19. The analysed material was cDNA or gDNA that came from T cells, B-cell-depleted T cells, or PBMCs.

The chain joins TRBV10-1 to TRBJ1-2; 9 bases line up with TRBD1. This clonotype was obtained from a man in his forties with active or convalescent COVID-19. Source material: peripheral blood. Here the CDR3 DNA reads TGCGCCAGCAGCCGGGACAGGGAATATGGCTACACCTTC. As protein: CASSRDREYGYTF.